The rows below give T cell receptor beta chains drawn from one sample of a study of OX40 agonist ivuxolimab in advanced cancers. Generated by immunoSEQ multiplex PCR, the TCRdb table keeps only in-frame clones and is missing some. Of about 77,000 clones listed, about nine tenths were seen once; the top ten hold nearly 0.55%. The starting material was CD4+ or CD8+ T cells sorted from blood, obtained in a trial of the OX40 agonist ivuxolimab. Receptor source: an adult with an advanced solid tumor such as melanoma, head and neck, liver or kidney cancer. Both conserved end residues are part of each CDR3. Each record gives: D gene, clone size, J gene, V gene, CDR3 DNA, CDR3 protein. D genes are given only for firm matches. Only part of the rows carry a size: once, few, many, or a class if the clone is expanded.

D gene: TRBD1; clone size: .; J gene: TRBJ1-2; V gene: TRBV19; CDR3 DNA: TGTGCCAGTAGCACCGGGACAGGGCTTATGGGCTACACCTTC; CDR3 protein: CASSTGTGLMGYTF
D gene: .; clone size: .; J gene: TRBJ2-7; V gene: TRBV4-1; CDR3 DNA: TGCGCCAGCAGCCAAGAAGTCTGGGACGAGCAGTACTTC; CDR3 protein: CASSQEVWDEQYF
D gene: TRBD2; clone size: .; J gene: TRBJ2-3; V gene: TRBV5-4; CDR3 DNA: TGTGCCAGCAGCTTGGCTAGCGGGAGGCGGGGCACAGATACGCAGTATTTT; CDR3 protein: CASSLASGRRGTDTQYF
D gene: .; clone size: .; J gene: TRBJ1-1; V gene: TRBV25-1; CDR3 DNA: TGTGCCAGCAGTGAATTTAGGGGGGGGAAAGCTTTCTTT; CDR3 protein: CASSEFRGGKAFF
D gene: .; clone size: .; J gene: TRBJ1-5; V gene: TRBV27; CDR3 DNA: TGTGCCAGCCCTGACCGGGGGGGTCAGCCCCAGCATTTT; CDR3 protein: CASPDRGGQPQHF
D gene: .; clone size: few; J gene: TRBJ1-6; V gene: TRBV30; CDR3 DNA: TGTGCCTGGAGTTCGGGCAGGGCCTATAATTCACCCCTCCACTTT; CDR3 protein: CAWSSGRAYNSPLHF
D gene: .; clone size: .; J gene: TRBJ2-7; V gene: TRBV7-3; CDR3 DNA: TGTGCCAGCAGCCCCCGAGTCGACTCCTACGAGCAGTACTTC; CDR3 protein: CASSPRVDSYEQYF
D gene: .; clone size: .; J gene: TRBJ1-6; V gene: TRBV28; CDR3 DNA: TGTGCCAGCAGTTTCGGATCGAGGGGTTGGTCACCCCTCCACTTT; CDR3 protein: CASSFGSRGWSPLHF
D gene: .; clone size: .; J gene: TRBJ2-5; V gene: TRBV11-3; CDR3 DNA: TGTGCCAGCAGCTTAGGTGGCACTCAAGAGACCCAGTACTTC; CDR3 protein: CASSLGGTQETQYF
D gene: .; clone size: once; J gene: TRBJ1-4; V gene: TRBV19; CDR3 DNA: TGTGCCAGTACCAAAACGGGGGGGCTAGGTAATGAAAAACTGTTTTTT; CDR3 protein: CASTKTGGLGNEKLFF
D gene: .; clone size: .; J gene: TRBJ1-2; V gene: TRBV18; CDR3 DNA: TGTGCCAGCTCACCGGAGCAGCAACAAATCTATGGCTACACCTTC; CDR3 protein: CASSPEQQQIYGYTF
D gene: TRBD1; clone size: .; J gene: TRBJ1-2; V gene: TRBV30; CDR3 DNA: TGTGCCTCGCGACAGGGGGCCAGAGGTGGCTACACCTTC; CDR3 protein: CASRQGARGGYTF